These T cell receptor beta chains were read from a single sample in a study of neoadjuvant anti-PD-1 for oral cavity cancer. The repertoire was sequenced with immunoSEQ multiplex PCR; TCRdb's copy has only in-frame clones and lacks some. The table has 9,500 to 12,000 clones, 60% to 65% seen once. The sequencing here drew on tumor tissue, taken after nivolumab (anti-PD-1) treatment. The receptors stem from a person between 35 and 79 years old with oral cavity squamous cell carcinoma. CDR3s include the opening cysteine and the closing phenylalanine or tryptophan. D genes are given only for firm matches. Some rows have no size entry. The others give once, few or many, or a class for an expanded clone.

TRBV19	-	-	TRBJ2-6	TGTGCCAGTAGTAGATGGGGAGGCGGAGGGGGCTCTGGGGCCAACGTCCTGACTTTC	CASSRWGGGGGSGANVLTF
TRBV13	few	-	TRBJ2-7	TGTGCCAGCAGCCTCCGGGGCGAGCAGTACTTC	CASSLRGEQYF
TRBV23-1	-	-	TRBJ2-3	TGCGCCAGCAGTCATAGGGCCTGGCCAGAGACGACAGATACGCAGTATTTT	CASSHRAWPETTDTQYF
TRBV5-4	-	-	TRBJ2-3	TGTGCCAGCAGCTGGACAGTTCAAGATACGCAGTATTTT	CASSWTVQDTQYF
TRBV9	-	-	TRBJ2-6	TGTGCCAGCCACATAGGTTTTCAGGCGAGCTCTGGGGCCAACGTCCTGACTTTC	CASHIGFQASSGANVLTF
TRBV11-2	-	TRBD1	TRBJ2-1	TGTGCCAGCAGCCGACAGGGATATGACAATGAGCAGTTCTTC	CASSRQGYDNEQFF
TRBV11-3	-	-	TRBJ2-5	TGTGCCAGCAGCTTAGCCCCAAAAGAGACCCAGTACTTC	CASSLAPKETQYF
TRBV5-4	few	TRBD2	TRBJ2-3	TGTGCCAGCAGCTTGACTAGCGGGAGGGAAGATACGCAGTATTTT	CASSLTSGREDTQYF
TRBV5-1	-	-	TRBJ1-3	TGCGCCAGCAGCCCTTTACAGGGAGCATCTGGAAACACCATATATTTT	CASSPLQGASGNTIYF
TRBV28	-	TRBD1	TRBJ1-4	TGTGCCAGCAGTTTTACAGGGGGGGATGAAAAACTGTTTTTT	CASSFTGGDEKLFF
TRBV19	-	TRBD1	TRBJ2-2	TGTGCCAGTAGTATCCAGGGGGCGAACACCGGGGAGCTGTTTTTT	CASSIQGANTGELFF
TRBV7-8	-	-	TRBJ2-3	TGTGCCAGCAGCTTAGGGGCCAGCACAGATACGCAGTATTTT	CASSLGASTDTQYF
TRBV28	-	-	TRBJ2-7	TGTGCCAGCAAATTGCAGGGCAGGGGAAGCGAGCAGTACTTC	CASKLQGRGSEQYF
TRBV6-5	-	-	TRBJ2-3	TGTGCCAGCACCCTCGGGAGCACAGATACGCAGTATTTT	CASTLGSTDTQYF
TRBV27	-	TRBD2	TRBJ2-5	TGTGCCAGCAGTTTTAAAGGGCTAGCGGGACCCCAAGAGACCCAGTACTTC	CASSFKGLAGPQETQYF
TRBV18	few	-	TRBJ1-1	TGTGCCAGCTCACCGGGGGTGGGCTCTGAAGCTTTCTTT	CASSPGVGSEAFF
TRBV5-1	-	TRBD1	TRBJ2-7	TGCGCCAGCAGCGAGGGACAGGCTGGCGACGAGCAGTACTTC	CASSEGQAGDEQYF
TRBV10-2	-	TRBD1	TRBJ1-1	TGCGCCAGCAGATCGGACAGGGGTTGGAACACTGAAGCTTTCTTT	CASRSDRGWNTEAFF
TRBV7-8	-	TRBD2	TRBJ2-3	TGTGCCAGCAGCTTTTCGGTAGCGGGCCTGGTGGGAGATACGCAGTATTTT	CASSFSVAGLVGDTQYF
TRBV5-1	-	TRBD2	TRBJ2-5	TGCGCCAGCAGCCCCGGACTAGCGGGGGGTCAAGAGACCCAGTACTTC	CASSPGLAGGQETQYF
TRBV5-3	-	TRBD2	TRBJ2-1	TGTGCCAGAAGCTTGAGACGGGAGGGCTCCTTGTGCCCCTACAATGAGCAGTTCTTC	CARSLRREGSLCPYNEQFF
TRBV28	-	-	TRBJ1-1	TGTGCCAGCAGTGGGGCCGGGGTCGTTGAAGCTTTCTTT	CASSGAGVVEAFF
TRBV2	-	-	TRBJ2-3	TGTGCCAGCAGTGATGACTCACATACGCAGTATTTT	CASSDDSHTQYF
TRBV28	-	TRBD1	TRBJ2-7	TGTGCCAGCAGTTTAGACAGGGGCTACGAGCAGTACTTC	CASSLDRGYEQYF
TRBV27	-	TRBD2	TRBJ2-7	TGTGCCAGCAGTTTATCGATCGGGGGGGAGCAGTACTTC	CASSLSIGGEQYF
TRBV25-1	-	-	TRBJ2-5	TGTGCCAGCAGTGAATCGGTTATAAGCGGAGAGACCCAGTACTTC	CASSESVISGETQYF
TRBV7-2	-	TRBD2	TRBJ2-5	TGTGCCAGCAGCTTCGGGACTAGTCCTCAAGAGACCCAGTACTTC	CASSFGTSPQETQYF
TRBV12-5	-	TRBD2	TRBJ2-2	TGTGCTAGTGGTTTGACCGCACCTAGCGGGAGGTTCCGGGGGGAGCTGTTTTTT	CASGLTAPSGRFRGELFF
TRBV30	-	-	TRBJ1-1	TGTGCCTGGAGTTCTTGGGGGGGGATGAACACTGAAGCTTTCTTT	CAWSSWGGMNTEAFF
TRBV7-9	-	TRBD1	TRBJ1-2	TGTGCCAGCAGCCTCGGACAGGGTGGGGTCGATGGCTACACCTTC	CASSLGQGGVDGYTF
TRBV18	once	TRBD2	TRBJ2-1	TGTGCCAGCTCACTAACTAGCGGCAGATACAATGAGCAGTTCTTC	CASSLTSGRYNEQFF
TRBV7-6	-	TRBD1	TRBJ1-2	TGTGCCAGCAGCTTATTTCGAGGGGGCAGTAACTATGGCTACACCTTC	CASSLFRGGSNYGYTF
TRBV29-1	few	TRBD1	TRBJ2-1	TGCAGCGTTGGGACAGGGGGCCTCAACAATGAGCAGTTCTTC	CSVGTGGLNNEQFF
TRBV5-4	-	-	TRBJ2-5	TGTGCCAGCAGCTTGAATCGCCCCGAAGAGACCCAGTACTTC	CASSLNRPEETQYF
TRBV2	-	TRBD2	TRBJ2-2	TGTGCCAGCAAAAAAAGCAGGCTAGCGGGGAAAATTTCGAACACCGGGGAGCTGTTTTTT	CASKKSRLAGKISNTGELFF
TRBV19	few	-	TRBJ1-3	TGTGCCAGTAGTATTGCGGGGAATGGAAACACCATATATTTT	CASSIAGNGNTIYF
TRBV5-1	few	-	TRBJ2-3	TGCGCCAGCAGCTTGGACGGAGATACGCAGTATTTT	CASSLDGDTQYF
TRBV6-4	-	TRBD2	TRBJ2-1	TGTGCCAGCAGTGGTGGGACTAGCGGGAATGAGCAGTTCTTC	CASSGGTSGNEQFF
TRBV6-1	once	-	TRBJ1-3	TGTGCCAGCACCAGAATTCAATCTGGAAACACCATATATTTT	CASTRIQSGNTIYF
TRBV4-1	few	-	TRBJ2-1	TGCGCCAGCAGCCAGTTACTAGTAAATGAGCAGTTCTTC	CASSQLLVNEQFF
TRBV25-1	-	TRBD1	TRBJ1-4	TGTGCCAGCAGTGCCACAGGGGGCGGTGAAAAACTGTTTTTT	CASSATGGGEKLFF
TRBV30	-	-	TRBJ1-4	TGTGCCTGGAGTGTTAAGCAGCTAGAAAAACTGTTTTTT	CAWSVKQLEKLFF
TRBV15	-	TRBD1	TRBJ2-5	TGTGCCACCAGCAGAGATCGCGGCAGGGGGCAAGAGACCCAGTACTTC	CATSRDRGRGQETQYF
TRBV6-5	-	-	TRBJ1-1	TGTGCCAGCCTTCGAGGGGCGAATGAAGCTTTCTTT	CASLRGANEAFF
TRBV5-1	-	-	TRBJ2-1	TGCGCCAGCAGCTCAGGGGGTATCGGTAGCGGCATAAACAATGAGCAGTTCTTC	CASSSGGIGSGINNEQFF
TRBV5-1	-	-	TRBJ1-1	TGCGCCAGCAGCTGGACCAACACTGAAGCTTTCTTT	CASSWTNTEAFF
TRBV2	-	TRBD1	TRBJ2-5	TGTGCCAGCATACAGGGGGAAGGGGAGACCCAGTACTTC	CASIQGEGETQYF
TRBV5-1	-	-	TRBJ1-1	TGCGCCAGCTCCTCCTCCACAGGACATCCTGAAGCTTTCTTT	CASSSSTGHPEAFF
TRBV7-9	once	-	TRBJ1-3	TGTGCCGGGGGCATGATCTCTGGAAACACCATATATTTT	CAGGMISGNTIYF
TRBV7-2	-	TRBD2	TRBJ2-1	TGTGCCGCGGGACTAGCGTTTTACAATGAGCAGTTCTTC	CAAGLAFYNEQFF
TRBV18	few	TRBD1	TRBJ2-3	TGTGCCAGCTCACCACAGGACAGGGGCACAGATACGCAGTATTTT	CASSPQDRGTDTQYF
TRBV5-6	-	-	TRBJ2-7	TGTGCCAGCAGCTTCGGCCGGTCTTCCTACGAGCAGTACTTC	CASSFGRSSYEQYF